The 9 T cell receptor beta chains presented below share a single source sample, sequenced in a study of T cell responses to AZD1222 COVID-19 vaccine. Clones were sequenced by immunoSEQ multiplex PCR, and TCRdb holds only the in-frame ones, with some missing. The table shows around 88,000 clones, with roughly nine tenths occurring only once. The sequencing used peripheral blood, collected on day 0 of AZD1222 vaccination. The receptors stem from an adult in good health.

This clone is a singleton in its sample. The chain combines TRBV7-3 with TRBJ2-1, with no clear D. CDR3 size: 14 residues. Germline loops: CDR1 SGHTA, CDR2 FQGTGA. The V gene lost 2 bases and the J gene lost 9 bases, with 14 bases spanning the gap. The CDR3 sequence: CASSLANEDGEQFF. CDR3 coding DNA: TGTGCCAGCAGCTTAGCAAACGAGGACGGTGAGCAGTTCTTC.

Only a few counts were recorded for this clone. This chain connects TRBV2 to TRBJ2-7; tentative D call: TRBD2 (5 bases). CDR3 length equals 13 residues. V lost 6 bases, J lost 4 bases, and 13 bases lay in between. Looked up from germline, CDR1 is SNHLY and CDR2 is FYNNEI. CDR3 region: CASRMGERYEQYF. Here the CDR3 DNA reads TGTGCCAGCAGGATGGGAGAGAGATACGAGCAGTACTTC.

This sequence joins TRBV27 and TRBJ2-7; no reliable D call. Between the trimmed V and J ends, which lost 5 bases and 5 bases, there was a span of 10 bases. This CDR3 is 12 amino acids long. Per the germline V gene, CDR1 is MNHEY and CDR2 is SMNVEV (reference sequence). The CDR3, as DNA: TGTGCCAGCAGTCCAAATGGTAACGAGCAGTACTTC. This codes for CASSPNGNEQYF.

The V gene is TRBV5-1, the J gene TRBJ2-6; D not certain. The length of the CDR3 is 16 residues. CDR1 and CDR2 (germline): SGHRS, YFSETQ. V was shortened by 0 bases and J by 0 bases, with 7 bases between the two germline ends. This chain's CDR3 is CASSLEPSSGANVLTF. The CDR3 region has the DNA TGCGCCAGCAGCTTGGAGCCTAGCTCTGGGGCCAACGTCCTGACTTTC.

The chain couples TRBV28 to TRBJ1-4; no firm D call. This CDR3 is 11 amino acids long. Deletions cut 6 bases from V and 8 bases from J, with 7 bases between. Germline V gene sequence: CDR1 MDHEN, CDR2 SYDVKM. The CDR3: CASRLEEKLFF. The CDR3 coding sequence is TGTGCCAGCAGATTAGAGGAAAAACTGTTTTTT.

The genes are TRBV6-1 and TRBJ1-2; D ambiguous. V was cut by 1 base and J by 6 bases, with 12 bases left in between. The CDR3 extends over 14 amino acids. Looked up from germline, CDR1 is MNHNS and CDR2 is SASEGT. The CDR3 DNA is TGTGCCAGCAGTGAAGGCGCGGCCCAAAATGGCTACACCTTC. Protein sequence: CASSEGAAQNGYTF.

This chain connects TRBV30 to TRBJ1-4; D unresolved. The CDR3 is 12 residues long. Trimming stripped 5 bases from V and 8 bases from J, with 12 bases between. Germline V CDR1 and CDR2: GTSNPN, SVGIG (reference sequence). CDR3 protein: CAWRHLGEKLFF. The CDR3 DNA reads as TGTGCCTGGCGACATTTGGGGGAAAAACTGTTTTTT.

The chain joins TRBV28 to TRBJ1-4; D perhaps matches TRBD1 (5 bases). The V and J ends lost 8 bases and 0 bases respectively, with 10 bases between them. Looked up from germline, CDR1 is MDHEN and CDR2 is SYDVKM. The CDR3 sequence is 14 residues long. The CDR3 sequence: CASWDGATNEKLFF. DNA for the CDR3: TGTGCCAGCTGGGACGGTGCAACTAATGAAAAACTGTTTTTT.

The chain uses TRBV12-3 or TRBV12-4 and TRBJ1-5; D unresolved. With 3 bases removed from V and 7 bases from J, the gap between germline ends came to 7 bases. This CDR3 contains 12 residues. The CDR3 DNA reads TGTGCCAGCAGTTTCGGGTTCCAGCCCCAGCATTTT. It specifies CASSFGFQPQHF.